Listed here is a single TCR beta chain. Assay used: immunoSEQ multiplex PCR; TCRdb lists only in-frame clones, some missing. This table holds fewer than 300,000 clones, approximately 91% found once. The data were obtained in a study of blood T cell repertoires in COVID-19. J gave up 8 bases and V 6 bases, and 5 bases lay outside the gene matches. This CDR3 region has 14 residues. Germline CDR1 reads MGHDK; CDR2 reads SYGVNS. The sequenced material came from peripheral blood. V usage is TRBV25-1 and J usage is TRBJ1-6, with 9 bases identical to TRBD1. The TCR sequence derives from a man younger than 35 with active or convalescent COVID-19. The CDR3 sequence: CASSVDRGDSPLHF. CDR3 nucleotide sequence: TGTGCCAGCAGCGTGGACAGGGGTGATTCACCCCTCCACTTT. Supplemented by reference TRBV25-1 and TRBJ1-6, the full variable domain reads EADIYQTPRYLVIGTGKKITLECSQTMGHDKMYWYQQDPGMELHLIHYSYGVNSTEKGDLSSESTVSRIRTEHFPLTLESARPSHTSQYLCASSVDRGDSPLHFGNGTRLTVT.